A selection of T cell receptor beta chains follows, all from one sample in a study of cytomegalovirus exposure and HLA in healthy donors. Sequencing used immunoSEQ multiplex PCR; TCRdb keeps in-frame clones, though not all of them. The table lists about 260,000 clones, about 90% of them singletons. The sample comprised PBMCs. The source is a woman aged 25 to 39 in good health and CMV-seronegative. Both conserved end residues are part of each CDR3. The order of the fields is CDR3 protein, CDR3 DNA, J gene, V gene, clone size, D gene. D genes are given only for firm matches. Clone size is stated in some rows and not others, as once, few, many or a class when expanded.

CDR3: CASSQGPFTAFF; DNA: TGTGCCAGCAGCCAAGGACCGTTTACGGCTTTCTTT; J: TRBJ1-1; V: TRBV14; size: -; D: -
CDR3: CASSDPAGSYNEQFF; DNA: TGTGCCAGCAGTGACCCAGCGGGAAGCTACAATGAGCAGTTCTTC; J: TRBJ2-1; V: TRBV6-1; size: -; D: TRBD2
CDR3: CASRRLAGAYEQYF; DNA: TGTGCCAGCAGAAGACTAGCGGGAGCCTACGAGCAGTACTTC; J: TRBJ2-7; V: TRBV2; size: -; D: TRBD2
CDR3: CASLGQGRLFWNTEAFF; DNA: TGTGCCAGCCTTGGACAGGGGAGATTATTTTGGAACACTGAAGCTTTCTTT; J: TRBJ1-1; V: TRBV27; size: -; D: TRBD1
CDR3: CSVGLAEAYEQYF; DNA: TGCAGCGTTGGGCTAGCGGAGGCCTACGAGCAGTACTTC; J: TRBJ2-7; V: TRBV29-1; size: -; D: TRBD2
CDR3: CASSFEAASYEQYF; DNA: TGTGCCAGCAGTTTTGAGGCAGCCTCCTACGAGCAGTACTTC; J: TRBJ2-7; V: TRBV28; size: once; D: -
CDR3: CASSLNPRDRGGAFF; DNA: TGTGCCAGCAGTTTAAACCCCCGGGACAGGGGGGGAGCTTTCTTT; J: TRBJ1-1; V: TRBV28; size: -; D: TRBD1
CDR3: CASSGGARQETQYF; DNA: TGTGCCAGCAGTGGGGGGGCGCGCCAAGAGACCCAGTACTTC; J: TRBJ2-5; V: TRBV28; size: once; D: -
CDR3: CASRETSGRAYEQYF; DNA: TGTGCCAGCAGAGAGACTAGCGGGAGAGCCTACGAGCAGTACTTC; J: TRBJ2-7; V: TRBV6-6; size: -; D: TRBD2
CDR3: CASSRYRANQPQHF; DNA: TGTGCCAGCAGCCGTTACAGGGCGAATCAGCCCCAGCATTTT; J: TRBJ1-5; V: TRBV27; size: -; D: -
CDR3: CSVSRDSYEAFF; DNA: TGCAGCGTATCCCGGGACAGCTACGAAGCTTTCTTT; J: TRBJ1-1; V: TRBV29-1; size: few; D: TRBD1
CDR3: CASSLSPNTEAFF; DNA: TGCGCCAGCAGCCTTAGTCCAAACACTGAAGCTTTCTTT; J: TRBJ1-1; V: TRBV5-1; size: -; D: -
CDR3: CASSFIPASGLAGDEQFF; DNA: TGTGCCAGCAGTTTCATCCCAGCTAGCGGGCTTGCTGGGGATGAGCAGTTCTTC; J: TRBJ2-1; V: TRBV27; size: -; D: TRBD2
CDR3: CASSIGGLVGEQYF; DNA: TGTGCCAGTAGTATAGGAGGACTAGTCGGCGAGCAGTACTTC; J: TRBJ2-7; V: TRBV19; size: -; D: TRBD2